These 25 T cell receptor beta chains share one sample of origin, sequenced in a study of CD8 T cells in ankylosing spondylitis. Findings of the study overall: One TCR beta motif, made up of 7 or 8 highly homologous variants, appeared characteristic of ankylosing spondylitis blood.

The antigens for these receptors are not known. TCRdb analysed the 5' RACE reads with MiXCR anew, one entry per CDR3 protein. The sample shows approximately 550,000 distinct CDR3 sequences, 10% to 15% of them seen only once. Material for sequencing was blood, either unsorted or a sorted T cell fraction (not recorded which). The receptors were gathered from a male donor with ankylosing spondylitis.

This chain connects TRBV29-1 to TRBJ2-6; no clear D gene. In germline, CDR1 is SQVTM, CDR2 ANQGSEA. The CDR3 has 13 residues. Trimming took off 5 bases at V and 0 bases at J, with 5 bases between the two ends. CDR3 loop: CSVSGSGANVLTF. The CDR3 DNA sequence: TGCAGCGTTTCAGGCTCTGGGGCCAACGTCCTGACTTTC.

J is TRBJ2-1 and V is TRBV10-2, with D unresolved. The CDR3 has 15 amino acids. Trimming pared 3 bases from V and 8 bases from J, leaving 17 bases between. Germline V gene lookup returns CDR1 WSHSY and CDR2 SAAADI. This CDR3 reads CASSDRIVFSDEQFF. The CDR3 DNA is TGCGCCAGCAGTGACCGGATCGTATTCTCGGATGAGCAGTTCTTC.

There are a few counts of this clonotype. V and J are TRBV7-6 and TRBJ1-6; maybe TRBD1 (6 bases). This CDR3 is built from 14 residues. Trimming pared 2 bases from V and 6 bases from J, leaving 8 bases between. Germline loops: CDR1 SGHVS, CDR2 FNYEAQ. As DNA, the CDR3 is TGTGCCAGCAGCTTACGGGGGCGTAATTCACCCCTCCACTTT. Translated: CASSLRGRNSPLHF.

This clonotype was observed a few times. CDR3 residues: CASRPGTGWYPARNYGYTF. Here the CDR3 DNA reads TGTGCCAGCAGGCCCGGGACAGGATGGTATCCCGCCCGTAACTATGGCTACACCTTC. The chain combines TRBV6-1 with TRBJ1-2; 8 bases map to TRBD1. CDR1 and CDR2 from the germline V gene are MNHNS and SASEGT. V was clipped by 6 bases and J by 1 base; unmatched bases: 19. The CDR3 has 19 residues.

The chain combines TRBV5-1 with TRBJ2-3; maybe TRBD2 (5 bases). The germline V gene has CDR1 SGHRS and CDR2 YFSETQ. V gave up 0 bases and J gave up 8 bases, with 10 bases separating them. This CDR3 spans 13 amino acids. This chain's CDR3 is CASSLAGKSTQYF. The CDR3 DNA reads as TGCGCCAGCAGCTTGGCCGGGAAGTCTACGCAGTATTTT.

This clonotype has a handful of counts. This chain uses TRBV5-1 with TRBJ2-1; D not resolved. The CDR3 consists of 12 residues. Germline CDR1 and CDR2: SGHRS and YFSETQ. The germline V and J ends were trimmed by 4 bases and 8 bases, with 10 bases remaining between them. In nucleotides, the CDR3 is TGCGCCAGCAGCCCTACTACCGATGAGCAGTTCTTC. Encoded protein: CASSPTTDEQFF.

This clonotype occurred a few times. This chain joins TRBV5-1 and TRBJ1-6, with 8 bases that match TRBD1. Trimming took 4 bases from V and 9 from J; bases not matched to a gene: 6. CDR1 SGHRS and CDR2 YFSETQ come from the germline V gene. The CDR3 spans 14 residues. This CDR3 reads CASSLDRVSSPLHF. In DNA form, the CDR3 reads TGCGCCAGCAGCCTGGACAGGGTTAGTTCACCCCTCCACTTT.

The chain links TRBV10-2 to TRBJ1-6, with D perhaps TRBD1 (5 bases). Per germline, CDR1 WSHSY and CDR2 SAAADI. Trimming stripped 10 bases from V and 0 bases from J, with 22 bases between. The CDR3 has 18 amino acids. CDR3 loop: CATSRDRLGSSYNSPLHF. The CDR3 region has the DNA TGCGCCACCTCCCGGGACCGACTAGGAAGCTCCTATAATTCACCCCTCCACTTT.

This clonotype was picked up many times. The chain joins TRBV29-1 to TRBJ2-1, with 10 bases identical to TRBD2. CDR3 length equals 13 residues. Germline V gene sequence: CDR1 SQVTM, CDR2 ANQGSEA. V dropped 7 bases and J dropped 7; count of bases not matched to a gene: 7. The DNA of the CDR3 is TGCAGCGGGAGGATTAGCGGGGGGAATGAGCAGTTCTTC. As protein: CSGRISGGNEQFF.

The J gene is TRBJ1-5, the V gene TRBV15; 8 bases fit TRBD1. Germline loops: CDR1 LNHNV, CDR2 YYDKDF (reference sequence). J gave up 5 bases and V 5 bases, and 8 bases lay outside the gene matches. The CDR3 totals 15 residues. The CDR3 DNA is TGTGCCACCAGCTCTACGGACAGGGTAGATCAGCCCCAGCATTTT. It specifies CATSSTDRVDQPQHF.

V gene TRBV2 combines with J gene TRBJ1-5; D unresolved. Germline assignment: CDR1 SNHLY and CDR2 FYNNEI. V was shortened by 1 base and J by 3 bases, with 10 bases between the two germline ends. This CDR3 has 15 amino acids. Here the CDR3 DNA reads TGTGCCAGCAGTGAAGAGGGCAGCGCCAATCAGCCCCAGCATTTT. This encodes CASSEEGSANQPQHF.

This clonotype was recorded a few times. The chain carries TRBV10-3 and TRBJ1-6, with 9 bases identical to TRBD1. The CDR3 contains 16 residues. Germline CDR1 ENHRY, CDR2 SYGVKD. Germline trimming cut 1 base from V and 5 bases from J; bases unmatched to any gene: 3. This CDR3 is CAISEFRTGDNSPLHF. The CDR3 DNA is TGTGCCATCAGTGAGTTTAGGACAGGGGATAATTCACCCCTCCACTTT.

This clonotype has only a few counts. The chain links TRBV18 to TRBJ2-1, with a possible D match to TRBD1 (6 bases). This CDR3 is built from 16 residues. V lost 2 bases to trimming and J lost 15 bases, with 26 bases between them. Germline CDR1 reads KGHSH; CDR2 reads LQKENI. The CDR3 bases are TGTGCCAGCTCACCAGAACAGGGTCCAGATTTTAATAAGGTGTTCTTC. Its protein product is CASSPEQGPDFNKVFF.

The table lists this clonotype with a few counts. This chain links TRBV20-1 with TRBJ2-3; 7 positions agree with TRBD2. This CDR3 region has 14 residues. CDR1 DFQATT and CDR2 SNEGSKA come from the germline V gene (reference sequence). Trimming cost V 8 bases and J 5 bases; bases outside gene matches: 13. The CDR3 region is CSTLEGGPEDTQYF. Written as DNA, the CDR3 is TGCAGTACGCTAGAGGGAGGGCCCGAAGATACGCAGTATTTT.

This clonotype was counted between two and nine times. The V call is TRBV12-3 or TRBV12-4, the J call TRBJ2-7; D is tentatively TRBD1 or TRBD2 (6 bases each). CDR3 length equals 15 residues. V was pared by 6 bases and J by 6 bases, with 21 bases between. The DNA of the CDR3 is TGTGCCAGCAGACTCAGTGGCACAGGGCGGGGCGAGCAGTACTTC. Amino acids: CASRLSGTGRGEQYF.

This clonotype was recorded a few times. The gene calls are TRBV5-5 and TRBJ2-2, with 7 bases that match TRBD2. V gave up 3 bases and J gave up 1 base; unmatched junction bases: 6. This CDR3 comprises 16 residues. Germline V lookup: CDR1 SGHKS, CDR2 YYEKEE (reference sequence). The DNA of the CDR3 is TGTGCCAGCAGCTCCCTTTGGGAGGGGAACACCGGGGAGCTGTTTTTT. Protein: CASSSLWEGNTGELFF.

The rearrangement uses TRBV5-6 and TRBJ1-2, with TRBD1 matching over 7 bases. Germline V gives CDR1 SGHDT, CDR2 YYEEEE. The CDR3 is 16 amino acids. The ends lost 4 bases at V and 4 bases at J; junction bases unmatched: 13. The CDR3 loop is CASSHGTANLGYGYTF. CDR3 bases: TGTGCCAGCAGCCATGGGACAGCGAATTTGGGCTATGGCTACACCTTC.

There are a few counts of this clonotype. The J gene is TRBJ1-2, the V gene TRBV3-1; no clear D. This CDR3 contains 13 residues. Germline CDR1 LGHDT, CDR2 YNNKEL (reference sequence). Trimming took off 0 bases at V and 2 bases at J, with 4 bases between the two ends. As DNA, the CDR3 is TGTGCCAGCAGCCAAGATGCCAACTATGGCTACACCTTC. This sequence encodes CASSQDANYGYTF.

The CDR3, as DNA: TGTGCCAGCAGCAGGGACAGGGCCGGCGGGGAGCTGTTTTTT. Amino acid sequence: CASSRDRAGGELFF. The chain carries TRBV7-9 and TRBJ2-2; 9 bases map to TRBD1. The CDR3 consists of 14 residues. V was clipped by 5 bases and J by 7 bases; unmatched bases: 5. Germline V CDR1 and CDR2: SEHNR, FQNEAQ (reference sequence).

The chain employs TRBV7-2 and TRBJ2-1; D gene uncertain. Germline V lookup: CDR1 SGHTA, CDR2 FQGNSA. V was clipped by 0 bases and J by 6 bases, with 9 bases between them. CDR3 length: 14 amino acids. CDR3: CASSLALVPNEQFF. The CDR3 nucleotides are TGTGCCAGCAGCTTAGCTCTAGTCCCCAATGAGCAGTTCTTC.

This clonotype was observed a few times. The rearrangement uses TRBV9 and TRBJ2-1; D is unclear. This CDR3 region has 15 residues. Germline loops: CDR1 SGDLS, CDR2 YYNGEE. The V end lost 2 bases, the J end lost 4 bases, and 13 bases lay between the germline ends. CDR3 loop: CASSVGLVFYNEQFF. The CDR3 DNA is TGTGCCAGCAGCGTGGGTCTAGTCTTTTACAATGAGCAGTTCTTC.

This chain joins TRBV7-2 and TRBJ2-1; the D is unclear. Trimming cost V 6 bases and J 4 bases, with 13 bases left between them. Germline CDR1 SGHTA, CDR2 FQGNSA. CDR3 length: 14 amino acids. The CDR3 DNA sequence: TGTGCCAGCAGTCCCGTAACAGAATACAATGAGCAGTTCTTC. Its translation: CASSPVTEYNEQFF.

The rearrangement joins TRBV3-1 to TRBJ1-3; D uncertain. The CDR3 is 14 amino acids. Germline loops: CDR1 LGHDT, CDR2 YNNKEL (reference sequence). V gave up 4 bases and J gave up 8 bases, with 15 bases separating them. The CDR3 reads CASSPRQRTHTIYF. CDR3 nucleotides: TGTGCCAGCAGCCCCCGACAACGGACCCACACCATATATTTT.

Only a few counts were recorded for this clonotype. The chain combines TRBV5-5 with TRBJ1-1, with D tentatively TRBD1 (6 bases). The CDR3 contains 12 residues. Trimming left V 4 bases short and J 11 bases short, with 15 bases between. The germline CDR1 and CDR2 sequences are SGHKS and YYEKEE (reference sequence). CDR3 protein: CASSTTGKGAFF. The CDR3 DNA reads TGTGCCAGCAGCACCACAGGGAAGGGGGCTTTCTTT.

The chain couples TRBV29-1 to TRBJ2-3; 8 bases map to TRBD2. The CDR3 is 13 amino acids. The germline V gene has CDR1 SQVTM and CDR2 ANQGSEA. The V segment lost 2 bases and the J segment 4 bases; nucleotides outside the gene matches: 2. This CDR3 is CSVEPAGADTQYF. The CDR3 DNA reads TGCAGCGTTGAACCAGCGGGGGCAGATACGCAGTATTTT.